Shown below are 8 T cell receptor beta chains from a single sample sequenced in a study of siplizumab effects on memory and regulatory T cells. The data were produced by immunoSEQ multiplex PCR, yet TCRdb's version contains in-frame clones alone and is incomplete. The sample holds about 120,000 clones; 93% are singletons and the top ten take around 0.15%. Specimen: non-Treg CD4+ T cells sorted from blood. All receptors come from a human donor in good health.

The chain links TRBV7-2 to TRBJ2-4, with TRBD1 as a possible D gene (6 bases). The CDR3 has 15 amino acids. Germline V gives CDR1 SGHTA, CDR2 FQGNSA. Trimming shortened V by 4 bases and J by 5 bases, and 15 bases separated the two germline ends. The CDR3 sequence is CASSSTGFAQNIQYF. CDR3 bases: TGTGCCAGCAGCTCCACAGGGTTCGCCCAAAACATTCAGTACTTC.

The rearrangement uses TRBV4-1 and TRBJ2-7; TRBD1 is a possible D gene (5 bases). This CDR3 comprises 15 residues. Germline CDR1 and CDR2: MGHRA and YSYEKL. With 3 bases removed from V and 3 bases from J, the gap between germline ends came to 15 bases. CDR3 amino acids: CASSQVRGGDYEQYF. CDR3 sequence (DNA): TGCGCCAGCAGCCAGGTTAGGGGCGGAGACTACGAGCAGTACTTC.

The chain combines TRBV4-3 with TRBJ1-5; D is uncertain. In germline, CDR1 is LGHNA, CDR2 YSLEER. Trimming took off 4 bases at V and 4 bases at J, with 11 bases between the two ends. The CDR3 runs 14 residues. The CDR3 loop is CASSRGRVNQPQHF. CDR3 sequence (DNA): TGCGCCAGCAGCCGCGGCCGGGTAAATCAGCCCCAGCATTTT.

The V gene is TRBV4-3, the J gene TRBJ2-7; D is possibly TRBD1 or TRBD2 (5 bases each). CDR3 length: 13 residues. From germline, CDR1 is LGHNA and CDR2 YSLEER. V was clipped by 0 bases and J by 6 bases, with 9 bases between them. Here the CDR3 reads CASSQDGTGEQYF. The CDR3 bases are TGCGCCAGCAGCCAAGACGGGACGGGCGAGCAGTACTTC.

Turning to this clone: Its ends do not fully match the called genes, so a read error is possible. This chain links TRBV2 with TRBJ1-5; perhaps TRBD1 as D (5 bases). The germline gives CDR1 SNHLY, CDR2 FYNNEI. There are 14 residues in the CDR3. CDR3 residues: CASSGGEGNQPQHF. CDR3 DNA sequence: TGTGCCAGTAGTGGGGGGGAAGGAAATCAGCCCCAGCATTTT.

This clone was detected once. The rearrangement joins TRBV2 to TRBJ2-3; no firm D call. Trimming cost V 5 bases and J 5 bases, with 11 bases left between them. Germline CDR1 SNHLY, CDR2 FYNNEI. The CDR3 has 13 amino acids. The CDR3 spells CASSRIRGDTQYF. DNA of the CDR3: TGTGCCAGCAGTAGAATTAGAGGAGATACGCAGTATTTT.

In its sample, this clone was seen a few times. The chain couples TRBV19 to TRBJ1-5, with D maybe TRBD1 (5 bases). Germline V lookup: CDR1 LNHDA, CDR2 SQIVND (reference sequence). Trimming stripped 7 bases from V and 4 bases from J, with 11 bases between. The CDR3 runs to 13 residues. DNA of the CDR3: TGTGCCAGTAAAGCAGGGAGAAATCAGCCCCAGCATTTT. Translated, it gives CASKAGRNQPQHF. Filled out from reference TRBV19 and TRBJ1-5, the complete variable domain reads DGGITQSPKYLFRKEGQNVTLSCEQNLNHDAMYWYRQDPGQGLRLIYYSQIVNDFQKGDIAEGYSVSREKKESFPLTVTSAQKNPTAFYLCASKAGRNQPQHFGDGTRLSIL.

The table lists this clone with a count of one. The chain has TRBV5-1 and TRBJ2-7; TRBD1 matches 9 bases. The CDR3 covers 16 residues. Germline V lookup: CDR1 SGHRS, CDR2 YFSETQ. The V segment lost 2 bases and the J segment 3 bases; nucleotides outside the gene matches: 9. The CDR3 region has the DNA TGCGCCAGCAGCTTTTCGACCGGGACAGGGATCTACGAGCAGTACTTC. It codes for CASSFSTGTGIYEQYF.